The following is a T cell receptor beta chain sequence with its context. This entry comes from a study of blood T cell repertoires in COVID-19. Study-level information: Collection of acute and convalescent COVID-19 samples took place in the United States, Italy and Spain. T cells, B-cell-depleted T cells, or PBMCs provided the cDNA or gDNA that served as material.

Germline V CDR1 and CDR2: SGHVS, FNYEAQ. This CDR3 has 15 amino acids. Trimming cost V 7 bases and J 8 bases; bases outside gene matches: 10. Original methodology: Amplification with reference gene primers provided the estimates of nucleated cell counts. Sequencing was performed with immunoSEQ multiplex PCR; in TCRdb, only in-frame clones are kept and a portion is missing. The V and J calls and clone size were taken over from that table, and D and trimming were inferred from the DNA. This sample yields nearly 200,000 clones, of which 70% to 90% are seen a single time; 6.2% belongs to the top ten. This chain uses TRBV7-6 with TRBJ1-4, with TRBD1 matching 10 bases. The sequenced material came from peripheral blood. The clonotype comes from a woman in her thirties or forties who had recovered from COVID-19. Written as DNA, the CDR3 is TGTGCCAGCACCCTCCTCGGACAGGGGGAGGAAAAACTGTTTTTT. This codes for CASTLLGQGEEKLFF.